A selection of T cell receptor beta chains follows, all from one sample in a study of cytomegalovirus exposure and HLA in healthy donors. The assay was immunoSEQ multiplex PCR, and TCRdb's table has in-frame clones only and misses some. The sample has 150,000 to 200,000 clones, nearly 80% seen once. The specimen was PBMCs. The receptors shown here come from a female donor in good health and CMV-seronegative. CDR3s leave out the opening cysteine and the closing phenylalanine or tryptophan.

j_call v_call cdr3_aa
TRBJ2-7 TRBV21-1 ASSKGRSYEQY
TRBJ1-2 TRBV7-2 ASSLKGGDRGYT
TRBJ2-1 TRBV27 ASRNGPYNEQF
TRBJ1-6 TRBV19 ASTNTGLFISPLH
TRBJ1-2 TRBV15 AAGTGNDYGYT
TRBJ2-1 TRBV10-1 ASIKSSYNEQF
TRBJ1-2 TRBV7-9 ASSVQGYGYT
TRBJ2-2 TRBV10-2 ASTSKARGSNTGELF
TRBJ2-5 TRBV28 ASSLVGQDARLTQY
TRBJ1-6 TRBV30 AWGGGQGSYNSPLH
TRBJ1-1 TRBV11-2 ASSLNFEGVPRTEAF
TRBJ1-2 TRBV7-2 ASSLIGGQGVTQGYT
TRBJ2-2 TRBV2 ASSDGAGAFTGELF
TRBJ1-2 TRBV6-1 ASSRDRVTYGYT
TRBJ2-4 TRBV5-1 ASSWGTGLDIQY
TRBJ2-2 TRBV6-6 ASRLSGVNTGELF
TRBJ1-4 TRBV7-9 SSSLGTVATNEKLF
TRBJ1-2 TRBV29-1 SVEGTGPGYT
TRBJ2-7 TRBV7-3 ASSSYGGPYEQY
TRBJ1-5 TRBV6-1 ASMRQGASQPQH
TRBJ1-1 TRBV11-1 ASSVGQTIYTEAF
TRBJ2-7 TRBV11-2 ASSLGDINSYEQY
TRBJ2-3 TRBV5-1 ASSFRLNDPTDTQY
TRBJ2-3 TRBV29-1 SVGGLAGRTDTQY
TRBJ2-5 TRBV5-4 ASSFGGQETQY
TRBJ2-2 TRBV19 ASSIKLSTHTGELF
TRBJ2-2 TRBV28 ASTGPGQNTGELF
TRBJ2-2 TRBV10-3 AISGARGGTGELF
TRBJ2-1 TRBV28 ASSPAGADNEQF
TRBJ2-7 TRBV5-1 ASSLSQGVFYEQY
TRBJ1-5 TRBV27 ASRTLQGSQPQH
TRBJ1-5 TRBV7-6 ASSSLGGRNQPQH
TRBJ2-2 TRBV5-1 ASSLAGNTGELF
TRBJ2-5 TRBV5-1 ASSRMGLAEETQY
TRBJ1-1 TRBV29-1 SVARGFWDTEAF
TRBJ2-2 TRBV30 AWSAINTGELF
TRBJ2-7 TRBV10-3 AISERQSSYEQY
TRBJ2-5 TRBV29-1 SVSAGVETQY
TRBJ1-4 TRBV5-1 ASSNRAGGEKLF
TRBJ1-2 TRBV28 ASSFRDRVGYGYT
. TRBV5-1 ASSLEDGYYEQY
TRBJ1-2 TRBV27 ASSLGAGDGYT
TRBJ1-5 TRBV19 ASSRYLPGQGADQPQH
TRBJ2-7 TRBV7-8 ASSLWTGVKYEQY
TRBJ2-5 TRBV5-4 ASRSGTSGQETQY
TRBJ2-7 TRBV19 ASSIWDSLSYEQY
TRBJ2-6 TRBV6-5 ASSSASGANVLT
TRBJ1-2 TRBV6-5 ASSLGRGDGYT
TRBJ2-7 TRBV11-2 ASSSWTEGEQY
TRBJ2-7 TRBV5-1 ASSLLQGLSDEQY
TRBJ2-7 TRBV29-1 SSRLAGAYEQY
TRBJ2-7 TRBV30 AWKGQGPYEQY
TRBJ2-1 TRBV6-5 ASSFAGTTNNEQF